The entry that follows covers one T cell receptor beta chain sequence. The V and J ends lost 3 bases and 2 bases, in that order; junction bases with no gene match: 7. Germline loops: CDR1 SGDLS, CDR2 YYNGEE. The CDR3 runs to 18 residues. This specimen comes from a study of shared clonotypes between healthy human individuals. Measured with immunoSEQ multiplex PCR; TCRdb has only the in-frame clones, and not every one. Among about 2 million clones listed, 85% to 95% were seen once. Terminally differentiated effector memory CD45RA+ cells were left out of the naive CD8 fraction, which was CD45RO-negative and positively selected for CCR7.

Sequencing input: naive CD8+ T cells sorted from blood. The chain recombines TRBV9 with TRBJ2-6, with 11 bases lining up with TRBD1. This clonotype was obtained from a man younger than 35 in good health. As DNA, the CDR3 is TGTGCCAGCAGCGCCACCGGGACAGGGGGACCTGGGGCCAACGTCCTGACTTTC. Amino acids: CASSATGTGGPGANVLTF.